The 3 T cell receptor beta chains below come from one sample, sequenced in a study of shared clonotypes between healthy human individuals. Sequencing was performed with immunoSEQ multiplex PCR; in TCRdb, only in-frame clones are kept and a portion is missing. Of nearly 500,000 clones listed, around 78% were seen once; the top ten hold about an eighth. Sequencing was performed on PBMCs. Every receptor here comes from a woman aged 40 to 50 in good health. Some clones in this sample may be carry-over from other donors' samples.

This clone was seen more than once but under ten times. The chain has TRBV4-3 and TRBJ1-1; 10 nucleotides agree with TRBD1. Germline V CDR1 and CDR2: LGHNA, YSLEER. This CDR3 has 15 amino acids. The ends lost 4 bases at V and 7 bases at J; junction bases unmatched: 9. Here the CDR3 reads CASSRRQGARGEAFF. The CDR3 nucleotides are TGCGCCAGCAGCCGCAGACAGGGGGCTCGAGGTGAAGCTTTCTTT.

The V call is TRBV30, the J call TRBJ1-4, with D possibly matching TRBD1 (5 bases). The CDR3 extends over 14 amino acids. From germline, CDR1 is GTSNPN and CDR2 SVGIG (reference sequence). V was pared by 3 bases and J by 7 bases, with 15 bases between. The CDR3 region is CAWRHRTFGEKLFF. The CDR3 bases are TGTGCCTGGAGACACAGGACCTTTGGTGAAAAACTGTTTTTT.

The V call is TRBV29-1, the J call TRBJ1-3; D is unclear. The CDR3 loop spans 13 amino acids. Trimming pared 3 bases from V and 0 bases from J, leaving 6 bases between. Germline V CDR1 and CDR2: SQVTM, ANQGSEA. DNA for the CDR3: TGCAGCGTTGAGGGGTTCTCTGGAAACACCATATATTTT. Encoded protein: CSVEGFSGNTIYF.